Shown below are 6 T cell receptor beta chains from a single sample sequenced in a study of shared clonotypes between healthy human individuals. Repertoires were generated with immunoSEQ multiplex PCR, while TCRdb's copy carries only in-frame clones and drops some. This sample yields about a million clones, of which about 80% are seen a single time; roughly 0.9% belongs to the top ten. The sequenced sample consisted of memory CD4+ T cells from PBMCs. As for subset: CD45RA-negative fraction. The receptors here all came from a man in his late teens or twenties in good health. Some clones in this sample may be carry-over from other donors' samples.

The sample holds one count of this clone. The CDR3 here is CASSEKGDRLTGELFF. The DNA of the CDR3 is TGTGCCAGCAGTGAAAAGGGGGACAGATTAACCGGGGAGCTGTTTTTT. The V gene is TRBV6-1, the J gene TRBJ2-2; 7 bases are a match to TRBD1. The CDR3 totals 16 residues. The trim removed 2 bases at V and 5 bases at J, leaving 8 bases unmatched. Germline CDR1 and CDR2: MNHNS and SASEGT.

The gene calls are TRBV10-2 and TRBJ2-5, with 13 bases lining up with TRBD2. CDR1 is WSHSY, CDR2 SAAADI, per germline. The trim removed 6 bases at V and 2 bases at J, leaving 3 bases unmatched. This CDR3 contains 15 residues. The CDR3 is CASRGLAGIQETQYF. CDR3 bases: TGCGCCAGCAGGGGACTAGCGGGAATTCAAGAGACCCAGTACTTC.

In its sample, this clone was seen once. The CDR3 DNA follows: TGTGCCAGCAGCTTAGCGCTATTAGCGGGAGGGCCGCCCCAGTACTTC. This translates into CASSLALLAGGPPQYF. The chain recombines TRBV7-2 with TRBJ2-5, with 11 bases that match TRBD2. The CDR3 extends over 16 amino acids. V was pared by 0 bases and J by 9 bases, with 9 bases of the junction left unmatched. The germline CDR1 and CDR2 sequences are SGHTA and FQGNSA.

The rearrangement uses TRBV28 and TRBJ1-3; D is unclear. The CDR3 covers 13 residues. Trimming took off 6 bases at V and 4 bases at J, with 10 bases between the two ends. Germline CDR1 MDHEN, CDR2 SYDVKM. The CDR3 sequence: CASSPFKGNTIYF. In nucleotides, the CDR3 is TGTGCCAGCAGCCCCTTCAAGGGAAACACCATATATTTT.

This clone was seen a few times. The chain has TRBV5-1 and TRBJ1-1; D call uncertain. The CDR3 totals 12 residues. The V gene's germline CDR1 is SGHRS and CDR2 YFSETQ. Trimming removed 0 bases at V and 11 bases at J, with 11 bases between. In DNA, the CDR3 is TGCGCCAGCAGCTTGGTCCCGCAGGCGGCTTTCTTT. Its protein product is CASSLVPQAAFF.

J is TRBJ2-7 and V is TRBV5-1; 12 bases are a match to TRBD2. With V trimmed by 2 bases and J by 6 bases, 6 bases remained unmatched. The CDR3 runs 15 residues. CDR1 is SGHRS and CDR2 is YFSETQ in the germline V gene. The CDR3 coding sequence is TGCGCCAGCAGCTTCCGACTAGCGGGAGTAGTCGAGCAGTACTTC. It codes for CASSFRLAGVVEQYF.